The 14 T cell receptor beta chains below come from one sample, sequenced in a study of T cells in Graves' hyperthyroidism and ophthalmopathy. Authors of the study amplified TCR beta CDR3 regions from RNA transcripts. An initial round of RT-PCR targeting the TCR CDR3 relied on the HTBI primer set. TCRdb re-called the multiplex PCR reads through MiXCR, storing one row per CDR3 protein. The sample gives around 420,000 distinct CDR3 sequences, about 15% of which show up once; approximately 7.5% is in the top ten. The sequenced sample was blood. Receptors originate from a woman aged 18-35 years with Graves' hyperthyroidism.

In this sample, this clonotype turned up many times. The chain carries TRBV2 and TRBJ1-2; 12 bases line up with TRBD1. Germline CDR1 SNHLY, CDR2 FYNNEI. V shed 6 bases, J shed 8 bases, and the junction held 13 bases outside the gene matches. The CDR3 runs 16 residues. CDR3 DNA: TGTGCCAGCAGGGCCGGGACAGGGGGCGATCTGGAAGGCTACACCTTC. This codes for CASRAGTGGDLEGYTF.

In its sample, this clonotype was seen many times. This sequence joins TRBV19 and TRBJ2-1; weak D call: TRBD2 (5 bases). The CDR3 extends over 17 amino acids. The V end was cut by 0 bases, the J end by 0 bases, with 12 bases between. The germline CDR1 and CDR2 sequences are LNHDA and SQIVND (reference sequence). The CDR3 reads CASSIDGADYSYNEQFF. The DNA for the CDR3 is TGTGCCAGTAGTATAGACGGTGCAGACTACTCCTACAATGAGCAGTTCTTC.

This clonotype was counted many times. V usage is TRBV11-2 and J usage is TRBJ2-7; TRBD1 aligns across 12 bases. The germline CDR1 and CDR2 sequences are SGHAT and FQNNGV. The CDR3 is 15 amino acids. After removal of 2 bases from V and 4 bases from J, the junction contained 3 bases not matched to a gene. CDR3 bases: TGTGCCAGCAGCTTAAGGGACAGGGGGCGATACGAGCAGTACTTC. Amino acids: CASSLRDRGRYEQYF.

This clonotype was counted at least ten times. The rearrangement links TRBV6-1 to TRBJ2-7; 7 bases are a match to TRBD1. This CDR3 is built from 13 residues. Germline CDR1 reads MNHNS; CDR2 reads SASEGT. V lost 0 bases and J lost 6; bases outside the gene matches: 2. This chain's CDR3 is CASSEAYRGEQYF. CDR3 DNA: TGTGCCAGCAGTGAAGCGTACAGGGGCGAGCAGTACTTC.

This clonotype was found many times. The chain employs TRBV6-2 or TRBV6-3 and TRBJ2-2, with D uncertain. Germline CDR1 is MNHEY and CDR2 is SVGEGT. CDR3 size: 15 residues. Trimming took 5 bases from V and 2 from J, leaving 12 bases between them. CDR3: CASSRDFTNTGELFF. CDR3 nucleotides: TGTGCCAGCAGTCGAGACTTCACAAACACCGGGGAGCTGTTTTTT.

This clonotype was counted at least ten times. The chain joins TRBV12-3 or TRBV12-4 to TRBJ2-3; 10 bases map to TRBD1. V was pared by 6 bases and J by 4 bases, with 7 bases of the junction left unmatched. The CDR3 is 15 residues long. The CDR3 DNA is TGTGCCAGCAGCCCGGGACAGGGGTTCGCAGATACGCAGTATTTT. This gives the protein CASSPGQGFADTQYF.

This clonotype was observed at least ten times. The gene calls are TRBV18 and TRBJ1-4; perhaps TRBD1 as D (5 bases). CDR3 size: 14 residues. Deletions cut 1 base from V and 8 bases from J, with 11 bases between. Germline V gives CDR1 KGHSH, CDR2 LQKENI. The CDR3 coding sequence is TGTGCCAGCTCACCACGGGGGGGTCGCGAAAAACTGTTTTTT. This gives the protein CASSPRGGREKLFF.

This clonotype was observed once. The CDR3 is CASSLGAGTGSTEQYF. In DNA, the CDR3 is TGCGCCAGCAGCTTGGGGGCCGGGACAGGGTCCACCGAGCAGTACTTC. The J gene is TRBJ2-7, the V gene TRBV5-1, with 9 bases identical to TRBD1. Germline V gene data show CDR1 as SGHRS and CDR2 as YFSETQ. Losses at the gene ends were 0 bases for V and 6 bases for J; bases not matched to a gene: 10. CDR3 length: 16 residues. The full variable domain, rest sourced from reference TRBV5-1 and TRBJ2-7, is KAGVTQTPRYLIKTRGQQVTLSCSPISGHRSVSWYQQTPGQGLQFLFEYFSETQRNKGNFPGRFSGRQFSNSRSEMNVSTLELGDSALYLCASSLGAGTGSTEQYFGPGTRLTVT.

This clonotype was observed many times. The rearrangement uses TRBV7-3 and TRBJ2-1; 12 bases fit TRBD2. The CDR3 runs 17 residues. In germline, CDR1 is SGHTA, CDR2 FQGTGA. V dropped 0 bases and J dropped 8; count of bases not matched to a gene: 8. CDR3 DNA: TGTGCCAGCAGCTTAACCCCGCCTAGCGGGGGGGAGGATGAGCAGTTCTTC. It yields the protein CASSLTPPSGGEDEQFF.

The chain has TRBV19 and TRBJ2-7; 9 bases are shared with TRBD2. Unmatched junction bases numbered 9, after V lost 9 bases and J lost 0 bases. The CDR3 covers 15 residues. The germline V gene encodes CDR1 LNHDA and CDR2 SQIVND (reference sequence). The CDR3 DNA is TGTGCCAGCAGCTCCGATAGCGGGGGCTCCTACGAGCAGTACTTC. Its translation is CASSSDSGGSYEQYF.

This clonotype was recorded many times. The rearrangement uses TRBV11-3 and TRBJ2-5; 8 bases fit TRBD2. Germline V gene sequence: CDR1 SGHNT, CDR2 YENEEA. V was pared by 5 bases and J by 5 bases, with 10 bases of the junction left unmatched. CDR3 length: 15 amino acids. The CDR3 coding sequence is TGTGCCAGCAGCCCCCAACGAGCGGGAGTTGAGACCCAGTACTTC. The encoded protein is CASSPQRAGVETQYF.

This clonotype was found many times. The V and J genes are TRBV11-1 and TRBJ2-7; 10 bases are shared with TRBD1. Trimming took 5 bases from V and 4 from J; bases not matched to a gene: 8. CDR1 is SGHAT, CDR2 FQDESV, per germline (reference sequence). This CDR3 is 15 amino acids long. CDR3 coding DNA: TGTGCCAGCAGCCTTGGACAGGGGGTAGTGTACGAGCAGTACTTC. Its protein product is CASSLGQGVVYEQYF.

The chain carries TRBV5-1 and TRBJ2-4; 7 bases align to TRBD1. This CDR3 has 20 residues. With 6 bases clipped from V and 0 bases from J, the junction kept 21 bases outside the gene matches. CDR1 is SGHRS and CDR2 is YFSETQ in the germline V gene. The chain's CDR3 is CASTPPPSGQHKEAKNIQYF. CDR3 in DNA: TGCGCCAGCACCCCCCCCCCCTCGGGACAGCACAAAGAAGCCAAAAACATTCAGTACTTC. The whole variable domain, remainder taken from reference TRBV5-1 and TRBJ2-4, is KAGVTQTPRYLIKTRGQQVTLSCSPISGHRSVSWYQQTPGQGLQFLFEYFSETQRNKGNFPGRFSGRQFSNSRSEMNVSTLELGDSALYLCASTPPPSGQHKEAKNIQYFGAGTRLSVL.

This clonotype was detected ten times or more. The chain couples TRBV7-9 to TRBJ2-1, with D perhaps assigned TRBD1 or TRBD2 (7 bases each). Trimming took 2 bases from V and 8 from J, leaving 22 bases between them. Per germline, CDR1 SEHNR and CDR2 FQNEAQ (reference sequence). There are 17 residues in the CDR3. The CDR3 protein is CASSLLSTGGGGDEQFF. The DNA for the CDR3 is TGTGCCAGCAGCTTACTTAGTACGGGGGGAGGGGGCGATGAGCAGTTCTTC.